This T cell receptor (beta chain) was documented in a study of radiation and T cells in renal cell carcinoma. The data were produced by immunoSEQ multiplex PCR, yet TCRdb's version contains in-frame clones alone and is incomplete. Of some 50,000 clones listed, about 83% are singletons. This clone was counted once. This CDR3 is built from 12 residues. Germline CDR1 is MGHRA and CDR2 is YSYEKL. Trimming shortened V by 1 base and J by 14 bases, and 12 bases separated the two germline ends. Time point meaning: baseline pretreatment blood. Treatment meaning: 15 Gy SBRT to primary tumor, nephrectomy 4 weeks later.

The chain links TRBV4-1 to TRBJ2-1; a possible D gene is TRBD2 (6 bases). The clonotype was recovered from a woman aged 65 to 85 with renal cell carcinoma. The sequenced sample was blood, obtained from a patient whose treatment included radiotherapy and nephrectomy. The CDR3 region has the DNA TGCGCCAGCAGCCAAGTCGGCGGGAAGGAGTTCTTC. Its protein product is CASSQVGGKEFF.